This T cell receptor (beta chain) was identified during a study of neoadjuvant nivolumab and ipilimumab in lung cancer. Study observations and caveats: Only two of four nivolumab-treated tumors gained richness and clonality by surgery. Pretherapy blood TCR richness correlated positively with resected tumor richness.

The germline gives CDR1 SGHDT, CDR2 YYEEEE. The CDR3 contains 15 residues. V shed 1 base and J shed 7 bases, with 15 bases lying between them. TCRdb's copy holds only in-frame clones and misses some; the assay was immunoSEQ multiplex PCR. Here the sample spans about 27,000 clones, roughly 76% being singletons. This clone was seen only a few times. Its antigen is not known. The genes are TRBV5-6 and TRBJ1-5, with D unresolved. This specimen consisted of tumor tissue, obtained after neoadjuvant nivolumab, alone or with ipilimumab, at or shortly before surgery. The clonotype originates from an adult with non-small cell lung cancer. The CDR3 nucleotides are TGTGCCAGCAGCTTGTCTCCCGATCGGAAACAGCCCCAGCATTTT. Translation: CASSLSPDRKQPQHF.